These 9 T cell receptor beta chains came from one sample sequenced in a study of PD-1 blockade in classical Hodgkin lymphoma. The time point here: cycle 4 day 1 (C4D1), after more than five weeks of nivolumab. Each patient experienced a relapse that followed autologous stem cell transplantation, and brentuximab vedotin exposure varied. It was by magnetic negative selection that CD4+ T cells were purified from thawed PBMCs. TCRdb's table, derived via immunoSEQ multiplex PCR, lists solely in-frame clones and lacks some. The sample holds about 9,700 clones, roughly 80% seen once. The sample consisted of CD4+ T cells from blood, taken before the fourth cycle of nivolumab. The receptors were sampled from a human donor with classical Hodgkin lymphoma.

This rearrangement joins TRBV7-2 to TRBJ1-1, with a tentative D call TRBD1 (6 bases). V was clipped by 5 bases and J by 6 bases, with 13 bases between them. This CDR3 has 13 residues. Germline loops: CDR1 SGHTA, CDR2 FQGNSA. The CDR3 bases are TGTGCCAGCAGCCCTGGGGGCATCTCTGAAGCTTTCTTT. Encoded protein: CASSPGGISEAFF.

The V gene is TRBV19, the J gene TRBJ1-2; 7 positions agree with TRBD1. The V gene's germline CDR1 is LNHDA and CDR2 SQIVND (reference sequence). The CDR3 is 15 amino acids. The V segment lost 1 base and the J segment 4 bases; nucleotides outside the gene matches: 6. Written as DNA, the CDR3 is TGTGCCAGTAGTATAGGGGGGGACAGCGGCTATGGCTACACCTTC. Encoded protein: CASSIGGDSGYGYTF.

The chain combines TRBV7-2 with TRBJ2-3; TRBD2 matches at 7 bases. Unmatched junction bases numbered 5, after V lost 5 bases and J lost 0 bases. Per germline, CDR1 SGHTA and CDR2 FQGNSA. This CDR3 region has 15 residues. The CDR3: CASSILAQSTDTQYF. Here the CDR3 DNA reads TGTGCCAGCAGCATACTAGCGCAAAGCACAGATACGCAGTATTTT.

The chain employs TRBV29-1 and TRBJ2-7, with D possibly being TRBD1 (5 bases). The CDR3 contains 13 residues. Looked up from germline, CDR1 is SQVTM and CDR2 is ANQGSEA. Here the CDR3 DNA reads TGCAGACCAAGGGGTCCAAGCTCCTACGAGCAGTACGTC. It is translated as CRPRGPSSYEQYV.

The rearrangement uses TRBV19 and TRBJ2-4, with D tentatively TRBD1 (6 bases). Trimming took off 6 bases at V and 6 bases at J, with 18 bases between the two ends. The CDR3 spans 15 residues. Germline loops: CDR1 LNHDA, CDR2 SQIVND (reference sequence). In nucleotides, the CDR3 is TGTGCCAGTAGGGCGTTGGAGACAGGATCAAACATTCAGTACTTC. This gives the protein CASRALETGSNIQYF.

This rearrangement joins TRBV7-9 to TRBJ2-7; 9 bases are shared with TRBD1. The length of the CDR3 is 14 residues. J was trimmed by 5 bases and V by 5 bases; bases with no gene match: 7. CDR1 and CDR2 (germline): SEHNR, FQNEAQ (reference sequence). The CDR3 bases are TGTGCCAGCAGCACCCGGGACAGGGTGAACGAGCAGTACTTC. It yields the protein CASSTRDRVNEQYF.

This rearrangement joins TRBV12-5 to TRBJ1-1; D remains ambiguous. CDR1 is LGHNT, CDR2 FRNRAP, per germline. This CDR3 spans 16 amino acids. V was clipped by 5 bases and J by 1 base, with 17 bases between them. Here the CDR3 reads CASGGSGSWENTEAFF. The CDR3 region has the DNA TGTGCTAGTGGTGGTTCTGGGTCGTGGGAGAACACTGAAGCTTTCTTT.

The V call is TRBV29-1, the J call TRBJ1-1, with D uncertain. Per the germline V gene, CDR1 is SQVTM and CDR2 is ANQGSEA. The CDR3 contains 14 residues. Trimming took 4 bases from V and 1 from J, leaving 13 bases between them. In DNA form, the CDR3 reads TGCAGCGTTGTAGATCGGACGAGGAACACTGAAGCTTTCTTT. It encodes CSVVDRTRNTEAFF.

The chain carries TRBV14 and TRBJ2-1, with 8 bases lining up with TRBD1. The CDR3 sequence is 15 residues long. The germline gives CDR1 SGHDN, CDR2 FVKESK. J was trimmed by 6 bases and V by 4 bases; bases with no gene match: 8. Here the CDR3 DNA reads TGTGCCAGCAGCCGACAGGGGCCCATGGGCAATGAGCAGTTCTTC. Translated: CASSRQGPMGNEQFF. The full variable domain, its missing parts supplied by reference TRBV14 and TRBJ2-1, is EAGVTQFPSHSVIEKGQTVTLRCDPISGHDNLYWYRRVMGKEIKFLLHFVKESKQDESGMPNNRFLAERTGGTYSTLKVQPAELEDSGVYFCASSRQGPMGNEQFFGPGTRLTVL.